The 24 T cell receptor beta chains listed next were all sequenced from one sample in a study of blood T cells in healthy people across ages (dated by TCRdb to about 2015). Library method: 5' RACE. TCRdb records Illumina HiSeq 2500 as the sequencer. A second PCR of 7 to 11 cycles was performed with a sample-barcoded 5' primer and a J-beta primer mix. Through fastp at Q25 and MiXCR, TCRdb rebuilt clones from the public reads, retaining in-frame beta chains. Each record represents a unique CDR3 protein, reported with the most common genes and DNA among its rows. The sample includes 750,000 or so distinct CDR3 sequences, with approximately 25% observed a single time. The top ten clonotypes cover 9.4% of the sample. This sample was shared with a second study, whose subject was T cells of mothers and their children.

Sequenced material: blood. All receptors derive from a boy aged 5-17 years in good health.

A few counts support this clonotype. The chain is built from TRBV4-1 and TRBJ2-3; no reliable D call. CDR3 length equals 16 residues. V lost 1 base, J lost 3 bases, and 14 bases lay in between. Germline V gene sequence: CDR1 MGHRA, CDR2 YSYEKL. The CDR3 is CASSQVFTILTDTQYF. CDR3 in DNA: TGCGCCAGCAGCCAAGTCTTTACGATTTTGACAGATACGCAGTATTTT.

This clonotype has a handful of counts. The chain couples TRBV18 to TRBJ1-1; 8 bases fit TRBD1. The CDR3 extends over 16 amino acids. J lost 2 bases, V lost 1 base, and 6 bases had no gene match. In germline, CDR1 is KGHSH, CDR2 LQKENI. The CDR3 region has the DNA TGTGCCAGCTCACCACGATCCGGGACAGGAAACACTGAAGCTTTCTTT. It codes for CASSPRSGTGNTEAFF.

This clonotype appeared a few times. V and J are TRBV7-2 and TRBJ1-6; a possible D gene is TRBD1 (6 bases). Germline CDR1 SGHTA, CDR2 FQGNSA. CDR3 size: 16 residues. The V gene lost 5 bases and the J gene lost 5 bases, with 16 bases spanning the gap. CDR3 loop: CASSPQGRGNNSPLHF. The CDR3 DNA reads TGTGCCAGCAGCCCTCAGGGGAGGGGTAATAATTCACCCCTCCACTTT.

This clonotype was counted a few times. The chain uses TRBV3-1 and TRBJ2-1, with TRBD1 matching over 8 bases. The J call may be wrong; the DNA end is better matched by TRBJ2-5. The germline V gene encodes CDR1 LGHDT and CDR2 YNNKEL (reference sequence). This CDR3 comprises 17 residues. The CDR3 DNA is TGTGCCAGCAGCCAAGACCCGGACAGGGTAACCCAAGAGACCCAGTACTTC. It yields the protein CASSQDPDRVTQETQYF.

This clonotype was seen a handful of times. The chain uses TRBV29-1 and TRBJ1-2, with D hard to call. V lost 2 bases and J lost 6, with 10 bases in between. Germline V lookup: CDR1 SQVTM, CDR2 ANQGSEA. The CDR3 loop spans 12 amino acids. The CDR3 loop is CSVEMGFHGYTF. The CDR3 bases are TGCAGCGTTGAAATGGGGTTCCATGGCTACACCTTC.

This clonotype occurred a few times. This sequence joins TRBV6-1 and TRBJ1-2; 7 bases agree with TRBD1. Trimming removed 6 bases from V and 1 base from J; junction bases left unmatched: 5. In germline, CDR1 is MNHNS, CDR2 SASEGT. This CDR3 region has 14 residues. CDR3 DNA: TGTGCCAGCAGCCGACAGGGCCTTAACTATGGCTACACCTTC. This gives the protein CASSRQGLNYGYTF.

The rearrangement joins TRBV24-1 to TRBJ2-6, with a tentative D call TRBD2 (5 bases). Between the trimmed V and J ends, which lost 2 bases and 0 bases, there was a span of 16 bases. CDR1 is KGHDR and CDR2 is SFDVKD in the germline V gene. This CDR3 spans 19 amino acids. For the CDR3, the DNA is TGTGCCACCAGTGATTCGGGAAGGGCTCCTAACTCTGGGGCCAACGTCCTGACTTTC. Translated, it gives CATSDSGRAPNSGANVLTF.

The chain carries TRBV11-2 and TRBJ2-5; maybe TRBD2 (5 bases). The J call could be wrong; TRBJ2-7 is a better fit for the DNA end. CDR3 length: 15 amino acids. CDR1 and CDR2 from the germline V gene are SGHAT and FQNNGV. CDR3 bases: TGTGCCAGCAGCCCTAGCCCGGTTTTTTCCTACGAGCAGTACTTC. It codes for CASSPSPVFSYEQYF.

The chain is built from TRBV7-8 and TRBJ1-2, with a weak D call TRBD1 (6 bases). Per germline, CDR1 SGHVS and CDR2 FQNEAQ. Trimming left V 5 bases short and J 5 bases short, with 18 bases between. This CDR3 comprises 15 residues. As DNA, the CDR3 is TGTGCCAGCAGCGAGCGGACAGCCGGAGGTTATGGCTACACCTTC. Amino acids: CASSERTAGGYGYTF.

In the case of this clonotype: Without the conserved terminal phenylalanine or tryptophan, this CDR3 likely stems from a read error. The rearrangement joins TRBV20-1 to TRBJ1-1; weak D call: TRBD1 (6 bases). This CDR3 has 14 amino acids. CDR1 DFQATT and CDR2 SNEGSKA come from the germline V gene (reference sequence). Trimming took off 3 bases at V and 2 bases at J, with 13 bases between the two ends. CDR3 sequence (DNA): TGCAGTGCTAGGGCTGCGGACAGCAACACTGAAGCTTTCTCT. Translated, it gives CSARAADSNTEAFS.

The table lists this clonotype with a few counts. The chain's CDR3 is CSVGGVLAKNIQYF. In nucleotides, the CDR3 is TGCAGCGTCGGAGGGGTTCTAGCCAAAAACATTCAGTACTTC. The rearrangement joins TRBV29-1 to TRBJ2-4, with D tentatively TRBD2 (6 bases). Between the trimmed V and J ends, which lost 6 bases and 0 bases, there was a span of 12 bases. Germline V lookup: CDR1 SQVTM, CDR2 ANQGSEA. The CDR3 spans 14 residues.

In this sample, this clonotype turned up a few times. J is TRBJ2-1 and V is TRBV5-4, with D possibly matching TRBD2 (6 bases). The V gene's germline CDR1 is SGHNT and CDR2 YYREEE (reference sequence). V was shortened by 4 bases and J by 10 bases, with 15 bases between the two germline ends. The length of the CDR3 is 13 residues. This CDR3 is CASSRTIEEEQFF. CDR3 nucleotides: TGTGCCAGCAGCCGGACTATAGAGGAGGAGCAGTTCTTC. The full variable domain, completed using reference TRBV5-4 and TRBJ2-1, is ETGVTQSPTHLIKTRGQQVTLRCSSQSGHNTVSWYQQALGQGPQFIFQYYREEENGRGNFPPRFSGLQFPNYSSELNVNALELDDSALYLCASSRTIEEEQFFGPGTRLTVL.

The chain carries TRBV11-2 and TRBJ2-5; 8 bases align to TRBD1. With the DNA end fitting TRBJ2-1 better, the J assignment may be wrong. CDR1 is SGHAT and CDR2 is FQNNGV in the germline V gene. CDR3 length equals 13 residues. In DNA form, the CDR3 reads TGTGCCAGCAGCTCGGACAGGGTGAATGAGCAGTTCTTC. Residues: CASSSDRVNEQFF.

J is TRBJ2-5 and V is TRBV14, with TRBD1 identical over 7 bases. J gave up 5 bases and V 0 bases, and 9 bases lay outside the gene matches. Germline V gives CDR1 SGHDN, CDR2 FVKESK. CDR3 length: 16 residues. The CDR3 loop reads CASSQDRQGVLETQYF. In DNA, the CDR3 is TGTGCCAGCAGCCAAGATCGCCAGGGGGTTTTGGAGACCCAGTACTTC. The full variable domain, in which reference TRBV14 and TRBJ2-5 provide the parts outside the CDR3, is EAGVTQFPSHSVIEKGQTVTLRCDPISGHDNLYWYRRVMGKEIKFLLHFVKESKQDESGMPNNRFLAERTGGTYSTLKVQPAELEDSGVYFCASSQDRQGVLETQYFGPGTRLLVL.

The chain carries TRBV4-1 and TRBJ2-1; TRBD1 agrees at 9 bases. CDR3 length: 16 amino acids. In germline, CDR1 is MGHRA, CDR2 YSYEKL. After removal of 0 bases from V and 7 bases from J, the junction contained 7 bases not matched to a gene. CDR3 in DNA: TGCGCCAGCAGCCAAGATCCGGGACAGGGAGGGAATGAGCAGTTCTTC. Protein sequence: CASSQDPGQGGNEQFF.

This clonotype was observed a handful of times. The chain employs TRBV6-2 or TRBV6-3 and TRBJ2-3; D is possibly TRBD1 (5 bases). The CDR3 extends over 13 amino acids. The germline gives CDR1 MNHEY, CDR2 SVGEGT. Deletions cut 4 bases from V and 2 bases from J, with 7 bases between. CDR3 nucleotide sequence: TGTGCCAGCAGTTGGACAAACACAGATACGCAGTATTTT. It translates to CASSWTNTDTQYF.

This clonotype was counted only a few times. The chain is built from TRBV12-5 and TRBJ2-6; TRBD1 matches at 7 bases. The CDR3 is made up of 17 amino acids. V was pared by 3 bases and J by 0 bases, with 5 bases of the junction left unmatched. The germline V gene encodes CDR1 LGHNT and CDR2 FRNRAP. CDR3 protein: CASGFLGQNSGANVLTF. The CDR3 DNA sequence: TGTGCTAGTGGTTTCTTGGGACAGAACTCTGGGGCCAACGTCCTGACTTTC.

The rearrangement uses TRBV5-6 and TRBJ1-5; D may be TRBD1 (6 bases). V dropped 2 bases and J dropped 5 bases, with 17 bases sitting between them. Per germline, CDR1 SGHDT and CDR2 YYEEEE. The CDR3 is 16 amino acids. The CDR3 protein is CASSFLTGNGDQPQHF. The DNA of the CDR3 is TGTGCCAGCAGCTTCCTTACAGGGAACGGAGATCAGCCCCAGCATTTT.

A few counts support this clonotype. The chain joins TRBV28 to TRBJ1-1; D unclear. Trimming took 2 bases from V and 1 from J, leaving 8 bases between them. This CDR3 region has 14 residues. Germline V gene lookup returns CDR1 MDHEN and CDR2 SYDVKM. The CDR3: CASSLHQENTEAFF. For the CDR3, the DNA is TGTGCCAGCAGTTTACATCAGGAGAACACTGAAGCTTTCTTT.

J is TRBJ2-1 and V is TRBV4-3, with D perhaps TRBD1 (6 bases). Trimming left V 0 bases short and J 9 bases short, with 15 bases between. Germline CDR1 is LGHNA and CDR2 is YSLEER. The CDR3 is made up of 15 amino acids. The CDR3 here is CASSQDKTQGTEQFF. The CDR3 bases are TGCGCCAGCAGCCAAGATAAGACCCAGGGGACTGAGCAGTTCTTC.

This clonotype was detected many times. The CDR3 reads CASSFEGLSTDTQYF. CDR3 sequence (DNA): TGTGCCAGCAGCTTTGAGGGGCTAAGCACAGATACGCAGTATTTT. The chain has TRBV11-2 and TRBJ2-3; D might be TRBD1 or TRBD2, each matching 5 bases. V lost 3 bases and J lost 0, with 10 bases in between. The CDR3 covers 15 residues. Germline values: CDR1 SGHAT, CDR2 FQNNGV.

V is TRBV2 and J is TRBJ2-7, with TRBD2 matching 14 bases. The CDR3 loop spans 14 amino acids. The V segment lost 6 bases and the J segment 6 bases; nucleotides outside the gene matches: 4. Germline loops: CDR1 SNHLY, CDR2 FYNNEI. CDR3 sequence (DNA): TGTGCCAGCAGGGGACTAGCGGGAGTACGCGAGCAGTACTTC. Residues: CASRGLAGVREQYF.

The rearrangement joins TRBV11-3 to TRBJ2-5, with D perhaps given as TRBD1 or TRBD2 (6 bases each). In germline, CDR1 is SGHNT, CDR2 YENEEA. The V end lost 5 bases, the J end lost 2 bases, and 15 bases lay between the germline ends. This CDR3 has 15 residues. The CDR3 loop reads CASSPHGGDQETQYF. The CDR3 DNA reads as TGTGCCAGCAGCCCCCACGGGGGCGATCAAGAGACCCAGTACTTC. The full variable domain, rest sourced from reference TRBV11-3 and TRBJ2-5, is EAGVVQSPRYKIIEKKQPVAFWCNPISGHNTLYWYLQNLGQGPELLIRYENEEAVDDSQLPKDRFSAERLKGVDSTLKIQPAELGDSAVYLCASSPHGGDQETQYFGPGTRLLVL.

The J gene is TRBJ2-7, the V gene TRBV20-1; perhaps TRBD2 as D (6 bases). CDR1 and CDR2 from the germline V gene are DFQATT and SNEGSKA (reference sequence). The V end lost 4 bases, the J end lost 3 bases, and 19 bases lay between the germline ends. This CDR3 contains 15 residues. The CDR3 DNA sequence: TGCAGTGCTAAGGACTGGATCGGACTAAACTACGAGCAGTACTTC. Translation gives CSAKDWIGLNYEQYF.